This T cell receptor (beta chain) was sequenced during a study of CD8+ T cells in alopecia areata. Extracted from the samples, RNA was reverse transcribed into cDNA to serve as the sequencing template. The protocol was immunoSEQ multiplex PCR, while the TCRdb copy is restricted to in-frame clones and leaves out a portion. The profile covers approximately 140,000 clones, with around 82% appearing a single time and around 25% taken by the ten largest. This sample's treatment: oral pan-JAK inhibitor, 5-10 mg twice daily. CDR1 LGHNA and CDR2 YSLEER come from the germline V gene. The CDR3 is 14 residues long. V was trimmed by 0 bases and J by 3 bases, leaving 9 bases between them.

The clonotype originates from a human donor with alopecia areata. This sequence joins TRBV4-3 and TRBJ2-7; D possibly corresponds to TRBD1 (5 bases). Source: CD8+ T cells sorted from blood, taken at week 4, from a patient treated with tofacitinib. CDR3 in DNA: TGCGCCAGCAGCCAAGACAGGGCAGACTACGAGCAGTACTTC. This gives the protein CASSQDRADYEQYF.